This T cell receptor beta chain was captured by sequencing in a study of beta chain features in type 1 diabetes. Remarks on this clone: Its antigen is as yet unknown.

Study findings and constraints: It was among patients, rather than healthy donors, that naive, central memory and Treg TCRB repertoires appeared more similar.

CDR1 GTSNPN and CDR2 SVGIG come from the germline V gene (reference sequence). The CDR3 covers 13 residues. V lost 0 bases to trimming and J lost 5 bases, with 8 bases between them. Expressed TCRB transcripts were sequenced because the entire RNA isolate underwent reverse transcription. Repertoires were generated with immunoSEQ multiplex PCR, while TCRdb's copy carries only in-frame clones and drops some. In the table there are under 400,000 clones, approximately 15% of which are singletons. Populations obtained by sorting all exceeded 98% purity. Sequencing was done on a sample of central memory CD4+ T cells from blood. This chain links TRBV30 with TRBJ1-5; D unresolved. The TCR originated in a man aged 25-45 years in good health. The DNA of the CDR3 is TGTGCCTGGAGTGTAGGACCCGATCAGCCCCAGCATTTT. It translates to CAWSVGPDQPQHF. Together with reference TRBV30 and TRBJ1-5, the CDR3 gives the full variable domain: SQTIHQWPATLVQPVGSPLSLECTVEGTSNPNLYWYRQAAGRGLQLLFYSVGIGQISSEVPQNLSASRPQDRQFILSSKKLLLSDSGFYLCAWSVGPDQPQHFGDGTRLSIL.